The 22 T cell receptor beta chains listed next were all sequenced from one sample in a study of T-cell reconstitution after alpha-beta-depleted transplantation in children. TCRbeta library construction was performed incorporating unique molecular identifiers. MiXCR, run by TCRdb on the PCR reads, gives a single entry per CDR3 protein. The table records under 450,000 distinct CDR3 sequences, about 14% of them present only once. Sequencing was performed on PBMCs, taken from the stem cell graft. These receptor sequences come from a human donor who donated a stem cell graft to a child with Fanconi anemia.

At least ten counts were recorded for this clonotype. This chain uses TRBV27 with TRBJ2-5, with D possibly being TRBD1 (6 bases). V lost 6 bases to trimming and J lost 4 bases, with 9 bases between them. The CDR3 is 12 residues long. Germline-derived CDR1 and CDR2 are MNHEY and SMNVEV (reference sequence). In DNA form, the CDR3 reads TGTGCCAGCAGCGAGACAGGAGAGACCCAGTACTTC. Amino acid sequence: CASSETGETQYF.

This clonotype was seen more than once but under ten times. The chain recombines TRBV5-6 with TRBJ1-1; 8 bases match TRBD1. CDR3 length equals 15 residues. Unmatched junction bases numbered 5, after V lost 0 bases and J lost 4 bases. Germline V lookup: CDR1 SGHDT, CDR2 YYEEEE. CDR3 coding DNA: TGTGCCAGCAGCTTGGCCTATACAGGGGGCACTGAAGCTTTCTTT. Protein sequence: CASSLAYTGGTEAFF.

The table lists this clonotype with many counts. The genes are TRBV18 and TRBJ1-6; 8 bases map to TRBD1. CDR3 length equals 13 residues. Germline V gene lookup returns CDR1 KGHSH and CDR2 LQKENI. The trim removed 8 bases at V and 14 bases at J, leaving 11 bases unmatched. The CDR3 loop reads CASQGQGELTLHF. CDR3 nucleotide sequence: TGTGCCAGCCAAGGACAGGGTGAATTGACCCTCCACTTT.

The rearrangement joins TRBV5-6 to TRBJ1-4; 8 bases match TRBD1. The CDR3 contains 16 residues. The V gene end was trimmed by 2 bases and the J gene end by 4 bases; junction bases not matched to a gene: 7. CDR1 SGHDT and CDR2 YYEEEE come from the germline V gene. The CDR3 loop reads CASSLLMTGDNEKLFF. The CDR3, as DNA: TGTGCCAGCAGCTTACTGATGACAGGGGATAATGAAAAACTGTTTTTT.

The J gene is TRBJ2-5, the V gene TRBV12-3 or TRBV12-4; no firm D call. The CDR3 totals 14 residues. With 3 bases removed from V and 2 bases from J, the gap between germline ends came to 10 bases. CDR3: CASSFVGTQETQYF. For the CDR3, the DNA is TGTGCCAGCAGTTTTGTGGGAACTCAAGAGACCCAGTACTTC.

This clonotype was recorded a few times. V and J are TRBV20-1 and TRBJ2-1; 9 nucleotides align to TRBD1. In germline, CDR1 is DFQATT, CDR2 SNEGSKA (reference sequence). This CDR3 is 13 amino acids long. Germline trimming cut 8 bases from V and 7 bases from J; bases unmatched to any gene: 9. The CDR3 DNA reads TGCAGTCAATCCGGGACAGGGATAAATGAGCAGTTCTTC. Translating it yields CSQSGTGINEQFF.

The chain uses TRBV4-2 and TRBJ1-1, with 8 bases lining up with TRBD1. The V gene end was trimmed by 2 bases and the J gene end by 0 bases; junction bases not matched to a gene: 2. Germline V CDR1 and CDR2: LGHNA, YNFKEQ. This CDR3 spans 15 amino acids. The CDR3 loop is CASSQRTGLNTEAFF. The CDR3, as DNA: TGTGCCAGCAGCCAAAGGACAGGGTTGAACACTGAAGCTTTCTTT.

This clonotype has more than one count but fewer than ten. The genes are TRBV5-6 and TRBJ2-5; 7 nucleotides agree with TRBD1. The CDR3 contains 15 residues. Germline CDR1 SGHDT, CDR2 YYEEEE. J lost 5 bases, V lost 2 bases, and 9 bases had no gene match. In DNA form, the CDR3 reads TGTGCCAGCAGCTTTTCAACAGGGGATCTGGAGACCCAGTACTTC. Translating it yields CASSFSTGDLETQYF.

This clonotype was detected only a few times. The J gene is TRBJ1-6, the V gene TRBV5-4; D is possibly TRBD1 (5 bases). Germline CDR1 reads SGHNT; CDR2 reads YYREEE (reference sequence). V was shortened by 0 bases and J by 10 bases, with 17 bases between the two germline ends. This CDR3 region has 16 residues. The CDR3 loop reads CASSLEGQGMISPLHF. The CDR3 DNA reads TGTGCCAGCAGCTTGGAAGGCCAGGGAATGATCTCACCCCTCCACTTT.

This clonotype was detected many times. J is TRBJ1-2 and V is TRBV20-1, with 9 bases lining up with TRBD1. Germline CDR1 reads DFQATT; CDR2 reads SNEGSKA (reference sequence). This CDR3 comprises 13 residues. J lost 8 bases, V lost 5 bases, and 9 bases had no gene match. The CDR3 nucleotides read TGCAGTGCTGTGGGGACAGGGAGCGGAGGCTACACCTTC. Its translation: CSAVGTGSGGYTF.

The rearrangement joins TRBV7-2 to TRBJ2-1; TRBD2 is a possible D gene (5 bases). With 2 bases removed from V and 15 bases from J, the gap between germline ends came to 17 bases. This CDR3 is 13 amino acids long. CDR1 is SGHTA, CDR2 FQGNSA, per germline. The CDR3 reads CASSLRADGGPFF. In nucleotides, the CDR3 is TGTGCCAGCAGCTTAAGGGCTGATGGAGGTCCGTTCTTC.

This clonotype came up a few times. The J gene is TRBJ1-2, the V gene TRBV5-1; possibly TRBD1 for D (6 bases). This CDR3 has 18 amino acids. The germline V and J ends were trimmed by 4 bases and 3 bases, with 25 bases remaining between them. Germline V gene lookup returns CDR1 SGHRS and CDR2 YFSETQ. Here the CDR3 reads CASSLSQGAWRLHYGYTF. The CDR3 DNA reads TGCGCCAGCAGCCTCTCACAGGGAGCTTGGCGTCTACACTATGGCTACACCTTC.

There are a few counts of this clonotype. The chain employs TRBV5-5 and TRBJ1-6; D not certain. This CDR3 is built from 15 residues. CDR1 and CDR2 from the germline V gene are SGHKS and YYEKEE (reference sequence). V dropped 4 bases and J dropped 7 bases, with 15 bases sitting between them. The DNA of the CDR3 is TGTGCCAGCAGCCCCGAGGGCAGTACCAATTCACCCCTCCACTTT. Protein sequence: CASSPEGSTNSPLHF.

In its sample, this clonotype was seen a few times. The chain joins TRBV25-1 to TRBJ1-1; 9 positions match TRBD1. Per germline, CDR1 MGHDK and CDR2 SYGVNS. This CDR3 spans 17 amino acids. With 6 bases clipped from V and 4 bases from J, the junction kept 15 bases outside the gene matches. CDR3 protein: CASSVDRGVIRGTEAFF. DNA for the CDR3: TGTGCCAGCAGCGTGGACAGGGGTGTCATTCGGGGCACTGAAGCTTTCTTT. Combining the CDR3 with reference TRBV25-1 and TRBJ1-1 gives the whole variable domain EADIYQTPRYLVIGTGKKITLECSQTMGHDKMYWYQQDPGMELHLIHYSYGVNSTEKGDLSSESTVSRIRTEHFPLTLESARPSHTSQYLCASSVDRGVIRGTEAFFGQGTRLTVV.

This clonotype was picked up many times. The rearrangement uses TRBV5-1 and TRBJ2-3, with a possible D match to TRBD1 (5 bases). This CDR3 region has 15 residues. Germline V gene sequence: CDR1 SGHRS, CDR2 YFSETQ. Trimming shortened V by 3 bases and J by 0 bases, and 11 bases separated the two germline ends. The CDR3 spells CASSSGHASTDTQYF. As DNA, the CDR3 is TGCGCCAGCAGCTCTGGACATGCTAGCACAGATACGCAGTATTTT.

The chain combines TRBV12-3 or TRBV12-4 with TRBJ2-2; 9 bases agree with TRBD2. CDR3 length: 14 residues. V shed 5 bases, J shed 6 bases, and the junction held 4 bases outside the gene matches. This chain's CDR3 is CASSPRLAAGELFF. The CDR3 coding sequence is TGTGCCAGCAGTCCCCGACTAGCGGCCGGGGAGCTGTTTTTT.

This clonotype was seen a handful of times. The rearrangement joins TRBV19 to TRBJ1-1, with a tentative D call TRBD1 (6 bases). This CDR3 contains 14 residues. V dropped 7 bases and J dropped 4 bases, with 16 bases sitting between them. CDR1 LNHDA and CDR2 SQIVND come from the germline V gene (reference sequence). The CDR3 nucleotides are TGTGCCAGTAAACTCGGGGGCGCGGGCACTGAAGCTTTCTTT. The encoded protein is CASKLGGAGTEAFF.

The chain joins TRBV30 to TRBJ2-5; no clear D. This CDR3 comprises 13 residues. The V gene lost 0 bases and the J gene lost 5 bases, with 10 bases spanning the gap. CDR1 is GTSNPN, CDR2 SVGIG, per germline (reference sequence). The CDR3 sequence is CAWSVYRAETQYF. In DNA form, the CDR3 reads TGTGCCTGGAGTGTTTATAGAGCGGAGACCCAGTACTTC.

The chain links TRBV7-3 to TRBJ2-3, with D possibly called TRBD1 or TRBD2 (6 bases each). CDR1 and CDR2 from the germline V gene are SGHTA and FQGTGA. V lost 5 bases and J 4 bases, leaving 16 bases between the germline ends. This CDR3 is 15 amino acids long. CDR3 loop: CASSKGGQSADTQYF. The CDR3 nucleotides read TGTGCCAGCAGCAAGGGGGGTCAGTCCGCAGATACGCAGTATTTT.

This sequence joins TRBV28 and TRBJ2-7; 9 bases are a match to TRBD2. CDR3 length: 15 residues. J gave up 0 bases and V 6 bases, and 6 bases lay outside the gene matches. The germline gives CDR1 MDHEN, CDR2 SYDVKM. The chain's CDR3 is CASSLTAGGSYEQYV. Here the CDR3 DNA reads TGTGCCAGCAGCTTAACAGCGGGGGGCTCCTACGAGCAGTACGTC.

The chain carries TRBV15 and TRBJ1-6, with D perhaps TRBD1 (6 bases). Trimming pared 5 bases from V and 4 bases from J, leaving 12 bases between. The germline V gene has CDR1 LNHNV and CDR2 YYDKDF (reference sequence). The CDR3 loop spans 15 amino acids. CDR3 region: CATSPQGPYNSPLHF. CDR3 DNA sequence: TGTGCCACCAGCCCCCAGGGGCCTTATAATTCACCCCTCCACTTT.

This chain links TRBV4-2 with TRBJ1-2; D gene unclear. The germline gives CDR1 LGHNA, CDR2 YNFKEQ. V was shortened by 0 bases and J by 3 bases, with 14 bases between the two germline ends. The CDR3 length is 16 residues. The DNA for the CDR3 is TGTGCCAGCAGCCAAGAGGCGGTGTTCCGCTACTATGGCTACACCTTC. It specifies CASSQEAVFRYYGYTF.